This record concerns one T cell receptor (beta chain) sequence. The germline CDR1 and CDR2 sequences are DFQATT and SNEGSKA (reference sequence). The CDR3 has 12 residues. The data originate from a study of blood T cells in healthy people across ages. Next came a second PCR, run for about 7 to 12 cycles, which used a sample-barcoded 5' primer along with a J-beta primer mix. MiXCR was run by TCRdb on the 5' RACE reads, yielding one entry per CDR3 protein. The sample has fewer than 1.5 million distinct CDR3 sequences; 42% are singletons. The chain carries TRBV20-1 and TRBJ2-3; D gene unclear. Sequencing was carried out using blood. The clonotype originates from a woman younger than 35 in good health. The CDR3 loop is CSGRRARDAQYF. The CDR3 nucleotides read TGCAGCGGACGTCGAGCGCGCGATGCGCAGTATTTT.